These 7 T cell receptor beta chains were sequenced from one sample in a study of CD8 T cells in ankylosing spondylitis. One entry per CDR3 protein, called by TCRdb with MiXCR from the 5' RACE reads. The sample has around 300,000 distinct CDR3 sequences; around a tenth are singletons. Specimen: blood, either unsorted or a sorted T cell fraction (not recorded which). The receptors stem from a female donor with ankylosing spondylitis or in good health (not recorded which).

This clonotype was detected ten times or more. The CDR3 sequence: CASSPAGLAGNEQYF. CDR3 nucleotide sequence: TGCGCCAGCAGCCCAGCAGGGCTAGCGGGAAACGAGCAGTACTTC. The rearrangement links TRBV4-3 to TRBJ2-7, with 9 bases lining up with TRBD2. The junction had 9 bases not matched to a gene; V was cut back by 4 bases and J by 5 bases. Germline V gene lookup returns CDR1 LGHNA and CDR2 YSLEER. The CDR3 is 15 residues long.

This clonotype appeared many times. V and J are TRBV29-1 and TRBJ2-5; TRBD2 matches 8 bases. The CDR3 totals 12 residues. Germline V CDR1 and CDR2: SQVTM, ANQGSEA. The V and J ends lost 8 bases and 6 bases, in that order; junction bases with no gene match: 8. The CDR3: CSSGGVGQTQYF. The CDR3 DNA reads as TGCAGCTCGGGAGGGGTCGGGCAGACCCAGTACTTC.

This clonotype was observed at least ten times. CDR3 protein: CASSYLRQGSYEQYF. The CDR3 DNA reads TGTGCCAGCAGTTATCTCCGACAGGGCTCGTACGAGCAGTACTTC. J is TRBJ2-7 and V is TRBV6-5; 7 nucleotides match TRBD1. CDR3 size: 15 residues. Germline V gene data show CDR1 as MNHEY and CDR2 as SVGAGI. V was pared by 3 bases and J by 4 bases, with 9 bases of the junction left unmatched.

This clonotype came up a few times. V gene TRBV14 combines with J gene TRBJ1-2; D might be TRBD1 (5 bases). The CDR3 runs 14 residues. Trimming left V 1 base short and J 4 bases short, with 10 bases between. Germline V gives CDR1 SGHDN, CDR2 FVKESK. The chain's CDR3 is CASSQVGGSYGYTF. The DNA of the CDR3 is TGTGCCAGCAGCCAAGTTGGGGGTTCCTATGGCTACACCTTC.

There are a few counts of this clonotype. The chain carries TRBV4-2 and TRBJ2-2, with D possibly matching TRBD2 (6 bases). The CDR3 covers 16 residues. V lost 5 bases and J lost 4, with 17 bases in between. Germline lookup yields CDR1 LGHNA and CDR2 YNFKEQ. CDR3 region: CASSYVGGRRTGELFF. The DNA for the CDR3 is TGTGCCAGCAGCTACGTTGGAGGGCGTCGCACCGGGGAGCTGTTTTTT.

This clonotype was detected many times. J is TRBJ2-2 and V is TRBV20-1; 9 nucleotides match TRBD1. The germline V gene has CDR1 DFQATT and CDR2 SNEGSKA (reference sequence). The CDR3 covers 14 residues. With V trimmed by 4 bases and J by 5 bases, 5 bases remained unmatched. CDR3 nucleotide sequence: TGCAGTGCTACGACAGGGGGAGAAACCGGGGAGCTGTTTTTT. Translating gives CSATTGGETGELFF.

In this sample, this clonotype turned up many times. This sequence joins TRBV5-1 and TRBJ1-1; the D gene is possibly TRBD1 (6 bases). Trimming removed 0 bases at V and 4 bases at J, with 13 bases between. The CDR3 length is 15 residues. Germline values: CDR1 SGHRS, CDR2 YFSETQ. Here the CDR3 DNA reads TGCGCCAGCAGCTTGGAACAGGGCTGGGGCACTGAAGCTTTCTTT. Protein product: CASSLEQGWGTEAFF.